This T cell receptor (beta chain) was obtained from a study of cytomegalovirus exposure and HLA in healthy donors (dated by TCRdb to 2016 to 2017). The study in broad terms: An earlier analysis of 587 of the donors reported around 280 Gb of sequence data and roughly 120 million unique TCR beta sequences obtained from 150 million to 200 million T cells. An early release covering 500 to 750 HLA-typed donors comprised around 300 gigabases of sequencing data and about 90 million unique TCR sequences. Among the approximately 420 genotyped donors, approximately 82% belonged to the genetic ancestry cluster associated with self-reported Caucasian donors. The study aimed to test whether cataloging public T cell receptors could reveal signatures of past pathogen exposure. The study profiled the T cell repertoires of 666 subjects by immunosequencing and related them to cytomegalovirus serostatus. A separate validation cohort of 100 to 150 different subjects was used in addition to the 666-subject first cohort. High-throughput TCR immunosequencing, statistical association of individual TCRs with disease status, and machine learning were combined to predict cytomegalovirus infection status. In a later analysis, previously published TCR beta repertoires from some 640 donors were re-analyzed and high-resolution HLA genotyping was added so that TCR occurrence patterns could be studied. The later analysis used no new phenotypic data to find candidate immune exposures, relying instead on TCR beta sequences and their occurrence across donors. An earlier analysis of some 500 of the donors used high-throughput TCR beta sequencing to judge whether each TCR beta V gene segment behaved as functional or pseudogenic. Donor age, sex, ethnicity and CMV serostatus were compiled alongside the repertoire data. A later genetic analysis used genome-wide SNP genotypes for about 65% of the 666 donors, treating that subset as a discovery cohort. All discovery cohort repertoires had been generated on a single sequencing platform. HLA typing included class I and class II loci at four-digit resolution. The number of typed donors differed by locus: about 629-640 for A, B, C, DRB1 and DQB1; some 540 for DQA1; about 600 for DPA1; and around 470 for DPB1. A few DR-DQ haplotypes were treated as single units for association and clustering because of strong linkage in the cohort. Across some 400 genotyped donors of the cohort, an average of about 240,000 unique TCR beta nucleotide sequences per donor were sequenced, and 15% to 20% of those sequences were non-productive. Overall study results and their limits: Most CMV-associated TCR beta chains appeared to be HLA-restricted in a later analysis, and the HLA associations seemed to be driven largely by CMV exposure. A few of the identified cytomegalovirus-associated TCR beta chains were confirmed in vitro to be specific for cytomegalovirus antigens. The presence/absence analyses assumed that sequencing depth was roughly uniform across donors, and that assumption may not be true. The authors suggested that the approach could potentially be extended to other disease states and immunological phenotypes. In this cohort, only TCR beta chains were sequenced, and detectable features were limited by the absence of alpha or paired-chain data. Linkage disequilibrium might explain the correlated functional status among segregating V segments, but an unknown experimental factor could not be ruled out. For the cohort, immune exposure information was limited to CMV serostatus. A further reported finding was that TCR beta sequences accurately predicted the HLA-A and HLA-B alleles for most subjects in the first cohort. Because the 87-base-pair reads could not distinguish some IMGT-functional V segments, including TRBV6-2 and TRBV6-3, those segments were excluded. In a later analysis, several top co-occurrence clusters were reported to appear linked to parvovirus B19, influenza, CMV and Epstein-Barr virus. A later analysis found that HLA-associated TCR beta chains were more clonally expanded and had lower generation probabilities than equally common non-associated chains. Because counts were too low, 15 or so rarely observed V segments, including chromosome 9 orphons, were excluded from the earlier analysis of 587 of the donors. V-gene and J-gene trimming of TCR beta chains was associated with a missense DCLRE1C variant in a later genetic analysis, and the association was replicated in an independent cohort. When HLA alleles, especially DR and DQ, strongly co-occurred, attributing TCR associations to individual alleles was difficult. Compared with the roughly 720-donor mean, donors in an Asian-associated ancestry cluster had fewer N-insertions in productive TCRs, according to a later genetic analysis. The sequencing pipeline was judged likely to have produced a cluster of highly shared sequence variants as a technical artifact. In an earlier analysis of approximately 590 of the donors, most TCR beta V segments appeared in productive rearrangements about 90% or about 30% of the time, broadly matching IMGT annotations. Most TCR sequences were observed very rarely across donors, whereas some public TCRs were present in many individuals. According to a later analysis, TCR association rates differed among HLA loci, with DRB1 alleles showing the most associated TCRs and HLA-C alleles showing the fewest. The study gave a list of 150 to 200 TCR beta chains associated with cytomegalovirus. The classifier was reported to diagnose cytomegalovirus status with high specificity and sensitivity in both the original cohort and the validation cohort. Because HLA typing was missing for some donors at each locus, association tests included only the typed subset. In a later analysis, 16,951 TCR beta sequences were associated with specific HLA alleles at a false discovery rate of 0.05.

The cohort comprised hundreds of healthy bone marrow donors. Cohort members were all nominally healthy when sampled, although unrecorded immune exposures were likely present. The donor tested CMV seronegative and was one of the 352 seronegative cohort members. Each donor provided a peripheral blood sample, and peripheral blood mononuclear cells were used for TCR beta sequencing. The Qiagen DNeasy Blood Extraction Kit was used to extract genomic DNA from the blood cell samples. The method behind the library was the immunoSEQ multiplex PCR assay. The multiplex PCR relied on a mix of 60 forward primers for TCR Vbeta segments and 13 reverse primers for TCR Jbeta segments. A multiplex PCR assay on genomic DNA amplified the CDR3 region of rearranged TCR beta genes. The Illumina HiSeq System was used to sequence the amplified TCR beta libraries as 87-base-pair reads. The authors processed their data as follows. A later analysis tallied roughly 76 million unique TCR beta chains across the approximately 670 repertoires, and about 12 million of those chains were shared by two or more donors. Raw reads were error-corrected and collapsed into unique sequences by a nearest-neighbor algorithm in which closely related sequences were merged to remove PCR and sequencing errors. To assign V, D and J gene segments, CDR3 sequences were aligned to IMGT reference sequences. For a sequence to be retained, a match of at least six nucleotides to both a V gene segment and a J gene segment was required. A rearrangement was called productive if the CDR3 had no stop codons and remained in frame with V and J, and every other rearrangement was called non-productive. CDR3 was defined according to IMGT convention as the region running from the second conserved V-encoded cysteine to the conserved J-encoded phenylalanine. The earlier analysis of around 640 of the donors excluded sequences that lacked an unambiguous match to a single V gene segment. In an earlier analysis of several hundred of the donors, V segments were called functional above 56.7% productive rearrangements and were called segregating when the between-donor standard deviation exceeded 5%. A statistical classification framework was built for diagnosing cytomegalovirus status from the catalog of TCR beta chain sequences. In a later analysis, TCR nucleotide sequences were compared against IMGT/GENE-DB human TR gene sequences so that V and J genes could be assigned. Using the TCRdist pipeline, a later analysis assigned CDR3 sequences along with most-parsimonious VDJ recombination scenarios. In a later analysis, every TCR beta chain was defined by the combination of its CDR3 amino acid sequence and its V-gene family, and reads without a unique V-gene family were dropped. In a later analysis, 500 to 650 highly shared, low-generation-probability nucleotide sequences were removed to address suspected cross-contamination and a sequencing artifact. In a later analysis, a clonal expansion index was calculated for each public chain from normalized within-repertoire ranks of inferred template counts. In a later analysis, generation probabilities were computed using a VDJ recombination model fitted to out-of-frame rearrangements, and the results were checked against IGoR. Hypergeometric tests were used in a later analysis to score TCR-TCR, TCR-HLA and TCR-CMV co-occurrence, with a repertoire-size bias correction applied to the TCR pairs. In a later analysis, false discovery rates were estimated by permuting HLA or CMV assignments 20 times. In a later analysis, co-occurring TCRs were grouped using DBSCAN, with TCRdist sequence similarity added in when clustering inside HLA-allele-positive subsets. Repertoires with fewer than 30,000 or more than 120,000 public chains were left out of co-occurrence clustering, as were four to six repertoires with anomalous nucleotide sharing. Here the immuneACCESS table is served through TCRdb, limited to in-frame sequences with V and J called. Missing clones are a known gap in these copies; in checked studies unresolved V genes cover under half, and the rest lacks a known reason. V and J calls plus clone size are reproduced from that table; the DNA served to infer D and trimming. In all, the sample holds 84,000 or so clones, and roughly 84% of those were seen once. Of the sample, approximately 3% is held by the ten largest clones.

With regard to this clone: Its antigen remains undetermined. Within one base of it there is no much larger clone, and no base qualities were kept.

The germline V gene sets CDR1 to SGHNT and CDR2 to YENEEA. Deletion took 4 bases off V and 0 bases off J, with a span of 18 bases between the germline ends. The CDR3 goes from the cysteine to the phenylalanine over 18 residues. Only CDR3 DNA remains: 54 bases, in frame from the first base. This sequence originates from a man aged 25 to 40 in good health and CMV-seronegative. Here the chain combines TRBV11-3 and TRBJ1-4, with the D gene not clear enough to name. Material for sequencing was PBMCs. CDR3 reads: CASSSGERESATNEKLFF. In nucleotides, the sequence is TGTGCCAGCAGCTCCGGGGAACGGGAGAGCGCAACTAATGAAAAACTGTTTTTT. When the CDR3 is completed using the reference TRBV11-3 and TRBJ1-4 genes on either side, the full variable domain is EAGVVQSPRYKIIEKKQPVAFWCNPISGHNTLYWYLQNLGQGPELLIRYENEEAVDDSQLPKDRFSAERLKGVDSTLKIQPAELGDSAVYLCASSSGERESATNEKLFFGSGTQLSVL.